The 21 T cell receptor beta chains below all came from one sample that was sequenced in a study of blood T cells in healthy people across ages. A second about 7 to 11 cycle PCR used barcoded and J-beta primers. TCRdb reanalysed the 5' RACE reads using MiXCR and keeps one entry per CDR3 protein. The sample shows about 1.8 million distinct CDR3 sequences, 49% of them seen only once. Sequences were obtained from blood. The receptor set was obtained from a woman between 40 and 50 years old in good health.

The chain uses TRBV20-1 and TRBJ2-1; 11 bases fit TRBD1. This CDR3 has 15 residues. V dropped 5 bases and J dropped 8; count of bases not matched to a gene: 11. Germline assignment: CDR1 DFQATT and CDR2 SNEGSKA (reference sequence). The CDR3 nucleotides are TGCAGTGCTCAGGGGTCGGGACAGGGGGGCCATGAGCAGTTCTTC. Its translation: CSAQGSGQGGHEQFF.

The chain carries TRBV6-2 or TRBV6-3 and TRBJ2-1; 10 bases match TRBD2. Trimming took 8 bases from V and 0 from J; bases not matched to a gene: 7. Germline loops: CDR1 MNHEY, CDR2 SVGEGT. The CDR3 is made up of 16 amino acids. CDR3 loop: CASGALAGISYNEQFF. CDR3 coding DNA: TGTGCCAGCGGGGCACTAGCGGGGATCTCCTACAATGAGCAGTTCTTC.

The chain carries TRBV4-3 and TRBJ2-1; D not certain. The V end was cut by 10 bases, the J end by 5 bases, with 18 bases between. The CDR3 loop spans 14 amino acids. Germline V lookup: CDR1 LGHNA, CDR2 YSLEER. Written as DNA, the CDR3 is TGCGCCATTTCCATACTCCCTTTTCACAATGAGCAGTTCTTC. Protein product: CAISILPFHNEQFF.

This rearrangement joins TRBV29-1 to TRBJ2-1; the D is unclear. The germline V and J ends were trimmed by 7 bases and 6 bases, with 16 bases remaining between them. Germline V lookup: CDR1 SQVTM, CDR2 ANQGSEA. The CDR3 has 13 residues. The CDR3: CSGTWAVLNEQFF. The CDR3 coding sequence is TGCAGCGGTACGTGGGCCGTACTCAATGAGCAGTTCTTC.

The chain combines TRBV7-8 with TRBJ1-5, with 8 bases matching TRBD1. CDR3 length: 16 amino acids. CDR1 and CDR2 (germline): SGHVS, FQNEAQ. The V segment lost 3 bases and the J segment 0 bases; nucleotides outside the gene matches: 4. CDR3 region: CASSFVTGDSNQPQHF. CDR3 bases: TGTGCCAGCAGCTTCGTGACAGGGGATAGCAATCAGCCCCAGCATTTT.

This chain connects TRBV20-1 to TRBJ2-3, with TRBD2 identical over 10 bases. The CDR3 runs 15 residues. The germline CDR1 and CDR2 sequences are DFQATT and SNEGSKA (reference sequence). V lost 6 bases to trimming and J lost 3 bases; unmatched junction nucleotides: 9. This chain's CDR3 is CSAQRGGLRTDTQYF. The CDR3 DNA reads TGCAGTGCCCAGCGGGGGGGGCTAAGGACAGATACGCAGTATTTT.

The CDR3 DNA reads as TGTGCCAGCAGTTACCCCTCCCGGGACCGCCAAGAGACCCAGTACTTC. Protein sequence: CASSYPSRDRQETQYF. The V and J genes are TRBV6-2 or TRBV6-3 and TRBJ2-5; D is tentatively TRBD1 or TRBD2 (5 bases each). There are 16 residues in the CDR3. The germline V gene has CDR1 MNHEY and CDR2 SVGEGT. With 2 bases removed from V and 1 base from J, the gap between germline ends came to 14 bases.

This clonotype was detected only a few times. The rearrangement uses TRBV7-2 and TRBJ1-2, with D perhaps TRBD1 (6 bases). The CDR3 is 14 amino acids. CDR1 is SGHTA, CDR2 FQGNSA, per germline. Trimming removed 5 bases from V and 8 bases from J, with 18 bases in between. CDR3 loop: CASSQGPSLGGYTF. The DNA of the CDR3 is TGTGCCAGCAGCCAGGGGCCCTCCTTGGGGGGCTACACCTTC.

The DNA of the CDR3 is TGTGCCAGCAGCCGATTCCCGGGACTAGCAGTGAATGAGCAGTACTTC. Translation gives CASSRFPGLAVNEQYF. The chain employs TRBV7-2 and TRBJ2-5, with 9 bases fitting TRBD2. The CDR3 spans 16 residues. The germline gives CDR1 SGHTA, CDR2 FQGNSA. The junction had 18 bases not matched to a gene; V was cut back by 5 bases and J by 11 bases.

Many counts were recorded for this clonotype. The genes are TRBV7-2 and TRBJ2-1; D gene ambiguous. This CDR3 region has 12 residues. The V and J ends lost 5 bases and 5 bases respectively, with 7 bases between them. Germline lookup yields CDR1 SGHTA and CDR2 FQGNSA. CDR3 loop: CASSPSNNEQFF. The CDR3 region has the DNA TGTGCCAGCAGCCCCTCGAACAATGAGCAGTTCTTC.

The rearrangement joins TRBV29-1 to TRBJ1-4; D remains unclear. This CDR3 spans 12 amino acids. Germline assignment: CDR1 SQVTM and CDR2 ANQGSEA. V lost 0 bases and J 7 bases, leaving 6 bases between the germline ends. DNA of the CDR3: TGCAGCGTTGAAGAGTGGGGTGAAAAACTGTTTTTT. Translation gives CSVEEWGEKLFF.

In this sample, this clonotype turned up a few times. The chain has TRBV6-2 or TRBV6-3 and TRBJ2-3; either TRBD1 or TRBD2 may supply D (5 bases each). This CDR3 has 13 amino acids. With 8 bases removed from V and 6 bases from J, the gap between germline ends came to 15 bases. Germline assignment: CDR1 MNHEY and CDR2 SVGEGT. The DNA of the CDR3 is TGTGCCAGCGGACCGGGACCGCGGGATACGCAGTATTTT. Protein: CASGPGPRDTQYF.

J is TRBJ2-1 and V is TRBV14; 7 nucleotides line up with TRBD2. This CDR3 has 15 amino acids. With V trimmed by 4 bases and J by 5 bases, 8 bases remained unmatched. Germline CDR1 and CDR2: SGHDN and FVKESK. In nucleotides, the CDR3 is TGTGCCAGCAGCCTCTGGACTAGTCCCCACAATGAGCAGTTCTTC. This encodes CASSLWTSPHNEQFF.

CDR3 region: CASRLLAGGNQETQYF. CDR3 bases: TGTGCCAGCAGGCTTCTAGCGGGGGGAAACCAAGAGACCCAGTACTTC. V is TRBV6-6 and J is TRBJ2-5, with 11 bases identical to TRBD2. Germline V CDR1 and CDR2: MNHNY, SVGAGI (reference sequence). J gave up 0 bases and V 6 bases, and 6 bases lay outside the gene matches. CDR3 length: 16 amino acids.

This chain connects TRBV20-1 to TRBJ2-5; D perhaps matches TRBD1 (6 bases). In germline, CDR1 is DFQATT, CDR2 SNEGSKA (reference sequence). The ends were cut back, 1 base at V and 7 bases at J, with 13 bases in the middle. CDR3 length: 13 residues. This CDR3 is CSARVQGSPTQYF. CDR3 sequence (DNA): TGCAGTGCTAGAGTGCAGGGGAGTCCGACCCAGTACTTC.

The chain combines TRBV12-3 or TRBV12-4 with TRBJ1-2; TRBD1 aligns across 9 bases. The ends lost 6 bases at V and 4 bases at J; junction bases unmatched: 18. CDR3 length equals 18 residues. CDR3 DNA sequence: TGTGCCAGCAGCACAGGGGGCTCCTCGACTCGGGTTGGCTATGGCTACACCTTC. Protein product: CASSTGGSSTRVGYGYTF.

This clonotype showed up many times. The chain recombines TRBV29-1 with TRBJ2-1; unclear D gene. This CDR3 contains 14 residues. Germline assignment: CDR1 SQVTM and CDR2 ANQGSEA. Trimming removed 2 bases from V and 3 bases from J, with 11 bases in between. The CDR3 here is CSVEIRTGYNEQFF. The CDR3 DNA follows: TGCAGCGTTGAAATCCGGACGGGCTACAATGAGCAGTTCTTC.

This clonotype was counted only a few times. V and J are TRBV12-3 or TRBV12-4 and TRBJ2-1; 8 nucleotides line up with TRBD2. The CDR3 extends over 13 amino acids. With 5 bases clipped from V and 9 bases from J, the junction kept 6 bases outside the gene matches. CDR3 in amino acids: CASSTKSGGEQFF. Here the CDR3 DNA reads TGTGCCAGCAGTACCAAGAGCGGGGGTGAGCAGTTCTTC.

The CDR3 protein is CASIKTGGYGYTF. The CDR3 coding sequence is TGCGCCAGCATCAAAACAGGGGGCTACGGCTACACCTTC. The chain couples TRBV10-2 to TRBJ1-2; 9 positions agree with TRBD1. Per germline, CDR1 WSHSY and CDR2 SAAADI. The CDR3 has 13 amino acids. Unmatched junction bases numbered 8, after V lost 7 bases and J lost 8 bases.

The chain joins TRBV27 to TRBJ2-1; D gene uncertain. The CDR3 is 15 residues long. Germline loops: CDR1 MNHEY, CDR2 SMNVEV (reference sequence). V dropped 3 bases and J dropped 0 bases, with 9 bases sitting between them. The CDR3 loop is CASSFTPLSYNEQFF. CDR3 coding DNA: TGTGCCAGCAGTTTCACTCCCCTCTCCTACAATGAGCAGTTCTTC.

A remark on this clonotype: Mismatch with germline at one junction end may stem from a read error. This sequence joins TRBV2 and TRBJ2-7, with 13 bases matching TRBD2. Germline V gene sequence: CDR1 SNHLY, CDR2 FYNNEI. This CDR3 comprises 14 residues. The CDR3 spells CASITSGGAYEQYF. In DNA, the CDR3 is TGTGCCAGCATCACTAGCGGGGGGGCCTATGAGCAGTACTTC. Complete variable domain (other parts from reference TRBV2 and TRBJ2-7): EPEVTQTPSHQVTQMGQEVILRCVPISNHLYFYWYRQILGQKVEFLVSFYNNEISEKSEIFDDQFSVERPDGSNFTLKIRSTKLEDSAMYFCASITSGGAYEQYFGPGTRLTVT.